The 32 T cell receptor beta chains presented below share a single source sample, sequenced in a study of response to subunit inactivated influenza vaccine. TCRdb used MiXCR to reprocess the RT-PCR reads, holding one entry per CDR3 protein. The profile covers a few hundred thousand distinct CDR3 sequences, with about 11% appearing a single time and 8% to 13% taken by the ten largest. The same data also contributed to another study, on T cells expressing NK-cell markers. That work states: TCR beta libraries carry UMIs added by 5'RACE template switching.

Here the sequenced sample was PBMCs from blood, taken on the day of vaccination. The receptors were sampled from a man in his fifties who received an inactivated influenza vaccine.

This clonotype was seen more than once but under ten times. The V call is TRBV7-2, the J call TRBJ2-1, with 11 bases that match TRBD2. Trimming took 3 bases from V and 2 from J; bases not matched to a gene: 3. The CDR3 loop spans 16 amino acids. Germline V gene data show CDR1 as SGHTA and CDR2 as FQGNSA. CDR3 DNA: TGTGCCAGCAGCTTGACTAGCGGGATAACCTACAATGAGCAGTTCTTC. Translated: CASSLTSGITYNEQFF.

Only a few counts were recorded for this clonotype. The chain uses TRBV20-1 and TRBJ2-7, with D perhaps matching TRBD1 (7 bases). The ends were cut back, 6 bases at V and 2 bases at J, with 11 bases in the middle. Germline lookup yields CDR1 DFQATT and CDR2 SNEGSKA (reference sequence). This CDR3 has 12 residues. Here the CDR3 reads CSAGGTAYEQYF. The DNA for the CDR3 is TGCAGTGCAGGCGGGACAGCCTACGAGCAGTACTTC.

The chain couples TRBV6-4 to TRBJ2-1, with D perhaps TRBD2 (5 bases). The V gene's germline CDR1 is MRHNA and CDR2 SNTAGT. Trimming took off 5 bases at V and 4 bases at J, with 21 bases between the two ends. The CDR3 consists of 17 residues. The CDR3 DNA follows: TGTGCCAGCAGTCCCGAAAACTTCGGGATGGGGTACAATGAGCAGTTCTTC. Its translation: CASSPENFGMGYNEQFF.

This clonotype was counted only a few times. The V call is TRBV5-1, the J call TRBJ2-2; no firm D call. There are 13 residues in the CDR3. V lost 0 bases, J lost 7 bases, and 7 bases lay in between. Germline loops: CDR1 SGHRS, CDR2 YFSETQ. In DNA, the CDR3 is TGCGCCAGCAGCTTGGACGGGCTCGGGGAGCTGTTTTTT. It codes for CASSLDGLGELFF. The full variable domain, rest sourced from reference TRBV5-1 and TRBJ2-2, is KAGVTQTPRYLIKTRGQQVTLSCSPISGHRSVSWYQQTPGQGLQFLFEYFSETQRNKGNFPGRFSGRQFSNSRSEMNVSTLELGDSALYLCASSLDGLGELFFGEGSRLTVL.

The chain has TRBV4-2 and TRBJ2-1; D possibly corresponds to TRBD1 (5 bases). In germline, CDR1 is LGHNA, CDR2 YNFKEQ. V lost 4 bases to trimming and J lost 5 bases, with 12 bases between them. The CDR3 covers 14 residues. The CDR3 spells CASSPPDIDNEQFF. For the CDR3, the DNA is TGTGCCAGCAGCCCCCCGGACATAGACAATGAGCAGTTCTTC.

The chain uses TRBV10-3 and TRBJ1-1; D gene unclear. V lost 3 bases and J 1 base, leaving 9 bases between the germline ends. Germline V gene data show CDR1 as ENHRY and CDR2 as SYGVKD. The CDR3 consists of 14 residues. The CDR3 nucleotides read TGTGCCATCAGTGATTCCATGGGGAACACTGAAGCTTTCTTT. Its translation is CAISDSMGNTEAFF.

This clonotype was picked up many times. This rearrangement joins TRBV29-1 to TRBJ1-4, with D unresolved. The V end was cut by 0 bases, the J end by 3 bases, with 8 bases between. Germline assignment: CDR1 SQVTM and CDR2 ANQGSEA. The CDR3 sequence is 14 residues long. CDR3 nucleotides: TGCAGCGTTGAAGATGGTGGGGCTAATGAAAAACTGTTTTTT. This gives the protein CSVEDGGANEKLFF.

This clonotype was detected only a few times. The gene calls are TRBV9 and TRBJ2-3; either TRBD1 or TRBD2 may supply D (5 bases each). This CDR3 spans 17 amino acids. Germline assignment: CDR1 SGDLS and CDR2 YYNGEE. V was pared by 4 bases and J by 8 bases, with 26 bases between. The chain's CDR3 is CASSKPTWGQDEGTQYF. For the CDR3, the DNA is TGTGCCAGCAGCAAACCAACATGGGGCCAGGACGAGGGTACGCAGTATTTT.

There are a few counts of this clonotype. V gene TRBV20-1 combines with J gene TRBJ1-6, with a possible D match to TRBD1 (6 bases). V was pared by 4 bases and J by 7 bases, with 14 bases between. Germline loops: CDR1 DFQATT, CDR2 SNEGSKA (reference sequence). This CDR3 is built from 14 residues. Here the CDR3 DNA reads TGCAGTGCTATAACAGGGTGGGGGAATTCACCCCTCCACTTT. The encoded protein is CSAITGWGNSPLHF.

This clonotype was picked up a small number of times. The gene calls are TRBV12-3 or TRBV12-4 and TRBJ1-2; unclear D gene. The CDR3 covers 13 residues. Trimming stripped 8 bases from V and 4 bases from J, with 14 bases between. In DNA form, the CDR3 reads TGTGCCAGCGCAAACTCTATAGCCTATGGCTACACCTTC. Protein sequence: CASANSIAYGYTF.

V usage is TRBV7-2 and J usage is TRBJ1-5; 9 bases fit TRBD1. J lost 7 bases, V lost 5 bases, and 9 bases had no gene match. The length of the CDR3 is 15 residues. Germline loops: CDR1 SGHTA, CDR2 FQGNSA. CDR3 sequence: CASSAGTGITQPQHF. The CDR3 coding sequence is TGTGCCAGCAGCGCCGGGACAGGGATAACCCAGCCCCAGCATTTT. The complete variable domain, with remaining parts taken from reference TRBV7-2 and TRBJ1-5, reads GAGVSQSPSNKVTEKGKDVELRCDPISGHTALYWYRQSLGQGLEFLIYFQGNSAPDKSGLPSDRFSAERTGGSVSTLTIQRTQQEDSAVYLCASSAGTGITQPQHFGDGTRLSIL.

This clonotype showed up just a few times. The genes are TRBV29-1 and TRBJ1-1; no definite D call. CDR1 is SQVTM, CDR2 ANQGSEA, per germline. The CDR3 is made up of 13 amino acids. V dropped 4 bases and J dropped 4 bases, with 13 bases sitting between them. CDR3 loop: CSVVARRTTEAFF. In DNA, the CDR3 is TGCAGCGTTGTCGCGAGAAGGACCACTGAAGCTTTCTTT.

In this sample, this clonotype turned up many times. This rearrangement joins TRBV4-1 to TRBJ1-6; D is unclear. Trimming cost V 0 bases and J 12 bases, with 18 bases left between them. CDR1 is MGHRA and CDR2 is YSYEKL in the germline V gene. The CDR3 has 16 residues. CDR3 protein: CASSQDVFNGLLPLHF. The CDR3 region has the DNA TGCGCCAGCAGCCAAGACGTCTTTAACGGCTTGTTACCCCTCCACTTT.

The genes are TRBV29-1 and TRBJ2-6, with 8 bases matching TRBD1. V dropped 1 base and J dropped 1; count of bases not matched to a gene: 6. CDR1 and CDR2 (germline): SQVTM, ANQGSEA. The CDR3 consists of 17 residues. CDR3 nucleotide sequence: TGCAGCGTTGAAGTACAGGGGGGTCATTCTGGGGCCAACGTCCTGACTTTC. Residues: CSVEVQGGHSGANVLTF.

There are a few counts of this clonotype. CDR3 DNA: TGTGCCACCGGTTTGCGGGGGGGCAGCACAGATACGCAGTATTTT. Its translation is CATGLRGGSTDTQYF. The V gene is TRBV24-1, the J gene TRBJ2-3, with TRBD2 matching 9 bases. The V and J ends lost 9 bases and 0 bases, in that order; junction bases with no gene match: 6. The CDR3 covers 15 residues. In germline, CDR1 is KGHDR, CDR2 SFDVKD.

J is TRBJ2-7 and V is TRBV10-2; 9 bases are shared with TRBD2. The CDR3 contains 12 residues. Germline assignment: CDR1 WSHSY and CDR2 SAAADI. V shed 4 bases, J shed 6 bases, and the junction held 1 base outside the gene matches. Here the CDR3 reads CASSGRGGEQYF. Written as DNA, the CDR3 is TGCGCCAGCAGTGGGCGGGGGGGCGAGCAGTACTTC.

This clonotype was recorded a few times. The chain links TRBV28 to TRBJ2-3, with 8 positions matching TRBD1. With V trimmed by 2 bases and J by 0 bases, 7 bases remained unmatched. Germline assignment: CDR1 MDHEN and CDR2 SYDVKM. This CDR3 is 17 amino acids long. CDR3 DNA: TGTGCCAGCAGTTTACCCGGGACAGGAGTTAGCACAGATACGCAGTATTTT. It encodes CASSLPGTGVSTDTQYF.

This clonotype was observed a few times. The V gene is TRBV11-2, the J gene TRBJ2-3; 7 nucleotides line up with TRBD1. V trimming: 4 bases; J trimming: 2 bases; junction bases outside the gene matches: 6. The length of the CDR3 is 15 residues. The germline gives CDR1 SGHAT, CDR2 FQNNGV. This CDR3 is CASSYMGQLTDTQYF. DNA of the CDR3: TGTGCCAGCAGCTATATGGGACAGCTCACAGATACGCAGTATTTT.

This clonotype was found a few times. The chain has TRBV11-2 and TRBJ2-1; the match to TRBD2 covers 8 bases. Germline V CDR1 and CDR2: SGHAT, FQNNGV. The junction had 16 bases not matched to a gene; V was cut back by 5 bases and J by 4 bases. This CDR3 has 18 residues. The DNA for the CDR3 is TGTGCCAGCAGCCAACCTGGAGGCCTAGCGGGCGCATACAATGAGCAGTTCTTC. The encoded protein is CASSQPGGLAGAYNEQFF.

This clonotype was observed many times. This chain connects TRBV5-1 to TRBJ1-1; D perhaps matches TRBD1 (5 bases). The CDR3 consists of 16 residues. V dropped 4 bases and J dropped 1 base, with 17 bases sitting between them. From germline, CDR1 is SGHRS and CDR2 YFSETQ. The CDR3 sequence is CASSLGQRTPNTEAFF. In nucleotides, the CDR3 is TGCGCCAGCAGCCTCGGACAAAGGACACCGAACACTGAAGCTTTCTTT.

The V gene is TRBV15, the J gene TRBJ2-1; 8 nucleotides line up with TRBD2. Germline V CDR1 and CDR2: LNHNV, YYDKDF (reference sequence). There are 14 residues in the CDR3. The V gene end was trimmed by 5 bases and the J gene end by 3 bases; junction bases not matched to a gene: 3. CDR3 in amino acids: CATSAGGFYNEQFF. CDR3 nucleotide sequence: TGTGCCACCAGCGCGGGGGGATTCTACAATGAGCAGTTCTTC.

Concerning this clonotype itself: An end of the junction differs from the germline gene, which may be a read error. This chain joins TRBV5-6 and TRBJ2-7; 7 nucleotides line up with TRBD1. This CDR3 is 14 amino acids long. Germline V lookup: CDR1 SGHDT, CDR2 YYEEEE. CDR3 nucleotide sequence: TGTGCCAGCAGCTTGGGACAGGGATCCTTCGAGCAGTACTTC. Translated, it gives CASSLGQGSFEQYF.

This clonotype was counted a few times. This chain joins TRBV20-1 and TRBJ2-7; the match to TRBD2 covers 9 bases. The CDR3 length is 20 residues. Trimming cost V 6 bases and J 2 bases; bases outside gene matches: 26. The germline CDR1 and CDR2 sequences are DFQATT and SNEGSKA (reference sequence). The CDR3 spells CSAPAWRPSGKVRGPYEQYF. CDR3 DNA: TGCAGTGCACCGGCCTGGCGTCCTAGCGGGAAAGTACGGGGGCCCTACGAGCAGTACTTC.

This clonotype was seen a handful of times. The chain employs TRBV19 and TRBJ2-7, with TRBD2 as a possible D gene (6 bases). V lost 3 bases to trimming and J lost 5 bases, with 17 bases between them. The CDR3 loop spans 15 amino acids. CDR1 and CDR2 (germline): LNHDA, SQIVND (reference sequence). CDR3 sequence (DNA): TGTGCCAGTAGTATGCGGGCCTTAGCGGAGAACGAGCAGTACTTC. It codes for CASSMRALAENEQYF. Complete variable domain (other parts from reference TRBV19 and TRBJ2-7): DGGITQSPKYLFRKEGQNVTLSCEQNLNHDAMYWYRQDPGQGLRLIYYSQIVNDFQKGDIAEGYSVSREKKESFPLTVTSAQKNPTAFYLCASSMRALAENEQYFGPGTRLTVT.

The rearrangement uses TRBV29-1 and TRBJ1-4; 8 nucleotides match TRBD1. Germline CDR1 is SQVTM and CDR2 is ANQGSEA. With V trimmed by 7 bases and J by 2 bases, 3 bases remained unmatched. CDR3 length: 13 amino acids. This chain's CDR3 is CSGGQGTNEKLFF. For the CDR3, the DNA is TGCAGCGGTGGACAGGGTACTAATGAAAAACTGTTTTTT.

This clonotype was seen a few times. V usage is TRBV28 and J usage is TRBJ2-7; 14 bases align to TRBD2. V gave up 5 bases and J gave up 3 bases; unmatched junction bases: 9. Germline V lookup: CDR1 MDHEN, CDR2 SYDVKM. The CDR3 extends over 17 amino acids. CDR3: CASSAGTSGRFVYEQYF. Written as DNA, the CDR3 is TGTGCCAGCAGTGCCGGGACTAGCGGGAGATTCGTCTACGAGCAGTACTTC.

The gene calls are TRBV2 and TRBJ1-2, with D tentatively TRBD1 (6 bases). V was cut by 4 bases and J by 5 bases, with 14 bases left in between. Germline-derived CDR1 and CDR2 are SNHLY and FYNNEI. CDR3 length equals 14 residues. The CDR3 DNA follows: TGTGCCAGCAGTGGGGGGACAATGCTATATGGCTACACCTTC. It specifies CASSGGTMLYGYTF.

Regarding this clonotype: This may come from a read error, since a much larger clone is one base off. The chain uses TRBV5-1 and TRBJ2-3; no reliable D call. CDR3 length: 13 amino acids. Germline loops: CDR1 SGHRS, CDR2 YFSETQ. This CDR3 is CASSLAPADTLYF. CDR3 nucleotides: TGCGCCAGCAGCTTGGCTCCCGCGGATACGCTGTATTTT.

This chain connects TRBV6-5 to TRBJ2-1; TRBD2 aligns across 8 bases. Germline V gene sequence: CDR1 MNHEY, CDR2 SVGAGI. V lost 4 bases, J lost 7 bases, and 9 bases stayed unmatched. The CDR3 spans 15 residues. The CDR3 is CASSSSGSRGNEQFF. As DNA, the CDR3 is TGTGCCAGCAGTTCAAGCGGGAGTCGGGGAAATGAGCAGTTCTTC.

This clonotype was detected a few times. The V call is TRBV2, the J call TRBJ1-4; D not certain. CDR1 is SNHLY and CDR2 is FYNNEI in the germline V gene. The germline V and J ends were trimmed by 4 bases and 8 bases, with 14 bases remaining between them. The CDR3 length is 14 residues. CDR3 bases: TGTGCCAGCAGTGGGAGACACCAAGGAGAAAAACTGTTTTTT. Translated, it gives CASSGRHQGEKLFF. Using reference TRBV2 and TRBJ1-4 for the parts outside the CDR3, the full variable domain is EPEVTQTPSHQVTQMGQEVILRCVPISNHLYFYWYRQILGQKVEFLVSFYNNEISEKSEIFDDQFSVERPDGSNFTLKIRSTKLEDSAMYFCASSGRHQGEKLFFGSGTQLSVL.

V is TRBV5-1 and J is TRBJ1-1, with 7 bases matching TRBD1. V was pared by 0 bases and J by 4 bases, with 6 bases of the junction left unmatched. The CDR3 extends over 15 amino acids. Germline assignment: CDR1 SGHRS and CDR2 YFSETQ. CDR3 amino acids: CASSLAGTDGTEAFF. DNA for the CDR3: TGCGCCAGCAGCTTGGCCGGGACAGATGGCACTGAAGCTTTCTTT.

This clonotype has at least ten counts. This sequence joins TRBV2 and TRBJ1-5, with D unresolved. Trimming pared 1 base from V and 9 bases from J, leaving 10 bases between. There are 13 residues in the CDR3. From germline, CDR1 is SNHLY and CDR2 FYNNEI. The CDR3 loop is CASSEDGRLPQHF. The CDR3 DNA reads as TGTGCCAGCAGTGAAGACGGGAGATTGCCCCAGCATTTT.